This T cell receptor (beta chain) was captured in a study of cytomegalovirus exposure and HLA in healthy donors. In the study overall: Inside one of the first data releases sat around 86 million unique TCRs taken from HLA-typed donors.

Findings of the study overall: Analysis was performed later, and it showed HLA-associated TCR beta chains to be more clonally expanded than equally common others. It emerged from a later analysis that several of the most significant clusters appeared to be linked to common viral pathogens.

On this clone: Its antigen is unidentified.

Vbeta (60) and Jbeta (13) primers were used in the PCR. Assay: immunoSEQ multiplex PCR; the TCRdb copy retains only in-frame clones and omits some. The sample includes about 200,000 clones, 86% of them seen just once. The TCR was taken from a woman in her twenties or thirties in good health and CMV-seronegative. Specimen: PBMCs.

The CDR3 protein is CASSWTGAGVNTEAFF. Here the CDR3 DNA reads TGTGCCAGTAGTTGGACAGGGGCCGGTGTGAACACTGAAGCTTTCTTT. The rearrangement links TRBV19 to TRBJ1-1; 9 positions agree with TRBD1. Per germline, CDR1 LNHDA and CDR2 SQIVND (reference sequence). The J segment lost 0 bases and the V segment lost 5 bases, leaving 7 bases of the junction unmatched. The CDR3 is made up of 16 amino acids.